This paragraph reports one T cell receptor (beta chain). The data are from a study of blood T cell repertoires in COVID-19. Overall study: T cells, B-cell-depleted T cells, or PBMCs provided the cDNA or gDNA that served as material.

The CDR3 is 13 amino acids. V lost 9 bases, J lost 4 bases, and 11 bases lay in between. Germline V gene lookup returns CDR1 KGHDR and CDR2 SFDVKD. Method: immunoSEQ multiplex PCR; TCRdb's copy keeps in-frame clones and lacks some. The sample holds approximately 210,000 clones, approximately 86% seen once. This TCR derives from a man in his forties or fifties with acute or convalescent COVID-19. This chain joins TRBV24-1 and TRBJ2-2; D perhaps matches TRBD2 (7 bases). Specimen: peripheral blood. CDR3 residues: CATGGGGTGELFF. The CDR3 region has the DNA TGTGCCACCGGGGGGGGCGGCACCGGGGAGCTGTTTTTT.